This TCR beta chain was identified in a study of blood T cell repertoires in COVID-19. Study-level information: The origin of the acute and convalescent COVID-19 samples was the United States, Italy and Spain.

The CDR3 extends over 16 amino acids. Germline-derived CDR1 and CDR2 are LGHNA and YSLEER. The ends lost 3 bases at V and 3 bases at J; junction bases unmatched: 6. Sequencing used immunoSEQ multiplex PCR; TCRdb keeps in-frame clones, though not all of them. Of about 260,000 clones in the sample, about 88% were seen once. The genes are TRBV4-3 and TRBJ1-4; 8 bases are shared with TRBD1. The source material was peripheral blood. The sequence was obtained from a man in his late teens or twenties with active or convalescent COVID-19. This chain's CDR3 is CASSQQQGVANEKLFF. The DNA for the CDR3 is TGCGCCAGCAGCCAGCAACAGGGGGTGGCTAATGAAAAACTGTTTTTT.